These 17 T cell receptor beta chains were sequenced from one sample in a study of T cells expressing NK-cell markers. TCRdb re-called the 5' RACE reads; one entry per CDR3 protein, DNA not given. This listing includes hundreds of thousands of distinct CDR3 sequences. The sample was blood T cells: a sorted CD56 or NKG2C T cell subset, CD4+ or CD8+ T cells, or bulk PBMC T cells (not recorded which). These TCRs come from a woman between 18 and 70 years old in good health.

CDR3 protein: CSAERDLDYEQYF. The rearrangement uses TRBV20-1 and TRBJ2-7; TCRdb calls TRBD2, which cannot be checked without DNA. The CDR3 has 13 amino acids. Germline loops: CDR1 DFQATT, CDR2 SNEGSKA (reference sequence).

V usage is TRBV18 and J usage is TRBJ2-3. Germline CDR1 and CDR2: KGHSH and LQKENI. The CDR3 is made up of 14 amino acids. The CDR3 is CASSPATTTDTQYF.

This rearrangement joins TRBV18 to TRBJ2-7. Per germline, CDR1 KGHSH and CDR2 LQKENI. This CDR3 spans 14 amino acids. This chain's CDR3 is CASSPPMEKYEQYF.

The genes are TRBV6-5 and TRBJ1-1; TCRdb lists TRBD1, though no DNA is available to test this call. Germline CDR1 is MNHEY and CDR2 is SVGAGI. The CDR3 contains 16 residues. The CDR3 spells CASSYRIGGVWVEAFF.

This rearrangement joins TRBV25-1 to TRBJ1-5; TCRdb's D gene call, TRBD1, goes unchecked for lack of DNA. The CDR3 contains 15 residues. Germline V gene data show CDR1 as MGHDK and CDR2 as SYGVNS. CDR3 amino acids: CASSEAGGAGQPQHF.

The chain links TRBV12-3 or TRBV12-4 to TRBJ1-5; TCRdb's D gene call, TRBD1, goes unchecked for lack of DNA. This CDR3 has 14 residues. The CDR3 loop reads CASTLTGQGQPQHF.

The genes are TRBV28 and TRBJ2-5; TCRdb names TRBD2, which stays unverified in the absence of DNA. Germline V gene sequence: CDR1 MDHEN, CDR2 SYDVKM. This CDR3 is 17 amino acids long. CDR3 region: CASSYGGLAGAQETQYF.

This chain joins TRBV10-3 and TRBJ2-1. The CDR3 contains 13 residues. Germline V lookup: CDR1 ENHRY, CDR2 SYGVKD. The CDR3 reads CAISESQYNEQFF.

This chain joins TRBV5-4 and TRBJ2-1; TCRdb lists TRBD1, though no DNA is available to test this call. The CDR3 covers 15 residues. Germline CDR1 is SGHNT and CDR2 is YYREEE (reference sequence). CDR3 protein: CASSLRAVKGNEQFF. The full variable domain, its missing parts supplied by reference TRBV5-4 and TRBJ2-1, is ETGVTQSPTHLIKTRGQQVTLRCSSQSGHNTVSWYQQALGQGPQFIFQYYREEENGRGNFPPRFSGLQFPNYSSELNVNALELDDSALYLCASSLRAVKGNEQFFGPGTRLTVL.

This chain uses TRBV4-1 with TRBJ1-1. The V gene's germline CDR1 is MGHRA and CDR2 YSYEKL. The CDR3 runs to 16 residues. The CDR3 sequence: CASSQGGQASNTEAFF.

This rearrangement joins TRBV23-1 to TRBJ2-1; checking the TCRdb D call of TRBD1 is not possible without DNA. TRBV23-1 is an ORF for which the function is uncertain. The CDR3 consists of 15 residues. CDR3 region: CASRHRDRAHNEQFF.

The J gene is TRBJ2-1, the V gene TRBV20-1; TCRdb proposes TRBD1, but this gene call is untestable without DNA. The CDR3 loop spans 12 amino acids. CDR1 is DFQATT and CDR2 is SNEGSKA in the germline V gene (reference sequence). CDR3 sequence: CSAPGHNNEQFF.

This rearrangement joins TRBV11-2 to TRBJ1-4; absent DNA, TCRdb's TRBD1 call cannot be checked. Germline loops: CDR1 SGHAT, CDR2 FQNNGV. The CDR3 is made up of 16 amino acids. The CDR3 protein is CASSLGWAGGNEKLFF.

The V call is TRBV7-2, the J call TRBJ2-5; TCRdb's D call of TRBD1 is untestable without DNA. Germline V gene data show CDR1 as SGHTA and CDR2 as FQGNSA. This CDR3 spans 15 amino acids. The CDR3 loop is CASSLAQGALETQYF.

The chain employs TRBV6-6 and TRBJ1-1. The CDR3 loop spans 11 amino acids. Germline lookup yields CDR1 MNHNY and CDR2 SVGAGI (reference sequence). The CDR3 loop is CASSYESEAFF.

The genes are TRBV7-9 and TRBJ2-7. Germline CDR1 is SEHNR and CDR2 is FQNEAQ (reference sequence). This CDR3 region has 13 residues. CDR3 sequence: CASSLERAYEQYF.

The rearrangement joins TRBV5-8 to TRBJ2-5. This CDR3 is 13 amino acids long. Germline loops: CDR1 SGHTS, CDR2 YDEGEE. CDR3 protein: CASKRSLQETQYF. Using reference TRBV5-8 and TRBJ2-5 for the parts outside the CDR3, the full variable domain is EAGVTQSPTHLIKTRGQQATLRCSPISGHTSVYWYQQALGLGLQFLLWYDEGEERNRGNFPPRFSGRQFPNYSSELNVNALELEDSALYLCASKRSLQETQYFGPGTRLLVL.